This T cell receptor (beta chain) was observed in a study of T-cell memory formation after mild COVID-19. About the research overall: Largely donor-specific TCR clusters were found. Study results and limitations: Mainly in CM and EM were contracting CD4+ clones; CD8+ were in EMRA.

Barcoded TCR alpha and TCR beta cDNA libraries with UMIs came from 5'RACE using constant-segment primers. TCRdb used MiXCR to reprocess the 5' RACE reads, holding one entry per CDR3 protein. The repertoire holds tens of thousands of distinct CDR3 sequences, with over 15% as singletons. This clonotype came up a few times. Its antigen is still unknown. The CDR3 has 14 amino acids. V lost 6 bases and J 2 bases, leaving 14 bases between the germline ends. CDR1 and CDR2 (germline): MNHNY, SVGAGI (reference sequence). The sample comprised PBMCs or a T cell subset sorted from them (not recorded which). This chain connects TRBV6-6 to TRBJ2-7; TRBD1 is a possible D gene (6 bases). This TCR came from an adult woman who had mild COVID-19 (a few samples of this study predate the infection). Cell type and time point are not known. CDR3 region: CASSPLEGAYEQYF. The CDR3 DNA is TGTGCCAGCAGCCCCCTCGAGGGGGCCTACGAGCAGTACTTC.